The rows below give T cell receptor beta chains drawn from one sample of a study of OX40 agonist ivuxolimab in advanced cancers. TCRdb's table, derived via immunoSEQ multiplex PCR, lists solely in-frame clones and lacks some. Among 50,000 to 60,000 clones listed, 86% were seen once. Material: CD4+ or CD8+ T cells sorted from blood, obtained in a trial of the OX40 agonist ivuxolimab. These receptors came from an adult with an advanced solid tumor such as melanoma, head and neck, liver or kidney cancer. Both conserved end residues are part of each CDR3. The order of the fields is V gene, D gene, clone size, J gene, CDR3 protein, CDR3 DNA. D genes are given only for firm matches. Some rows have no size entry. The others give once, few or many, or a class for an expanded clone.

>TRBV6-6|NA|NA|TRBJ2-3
CAGGGIDTQYF
TGTGCCGGGGGAGGAATAGATACGCAGTATTTT
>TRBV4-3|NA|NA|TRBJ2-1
CASSQGLGRGEQFF
TGCGCCAGCAGCCAGGGATTGGGGCGCGGTGAGCAGTTCTTC
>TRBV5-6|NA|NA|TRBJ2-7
CASSSTVSYEQYF
TGTGCCAGCAGCTCGACAGTCTCCTACGAGCAGTACTTC
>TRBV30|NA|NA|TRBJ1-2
CAWSHGYYGYTF
TGTGCCTGGAGCCACGGGTACTATGGCTACACCTTC
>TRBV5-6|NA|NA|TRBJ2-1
CASRIREINYNEQFF
TGTGCCAGTAGAATCAGGGAAATTAACTACAATGAGCAGTTCTTC
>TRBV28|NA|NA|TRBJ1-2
CASRRSRGLSGYGYTF
TGTGCCAGCAGGCGCTCCAGGGGCCTGAGCGGCTATGGCTACACCTTC
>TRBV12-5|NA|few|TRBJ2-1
CASGLVRRNEQFF
TGTGCTAGTGGTTTGGTAAGGAGGAATGAGCAGTTCTTC
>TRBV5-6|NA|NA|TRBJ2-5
CASSLVTVRGSQYF
TGTGCCAGCAGCTTGGTTACAGTTCGGGGGTCCCAGTACTTC
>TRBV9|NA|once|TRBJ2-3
CASSVLGYEGGTDTQYF
TGTGCCAGCAGCGTACTAGGGTACGAGGGGGGCACAGATACGCAGTATTTT
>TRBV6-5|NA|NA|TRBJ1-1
CASSYSGRTGTEAFF
TGTGCCAGCAGTTACTCGGGCAGGACGGGCACTGAAGCTTTCTTT
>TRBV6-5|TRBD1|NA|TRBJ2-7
CASSYWTGAYEQYF
TGTGCCAGCAGTTACTGGACAGGAGCCTACGAGCAGTACTTC
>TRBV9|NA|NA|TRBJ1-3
CASSYMAGASGNTIYF
TGTGCCAGCAGCTATATGGCAGGAGCCTCTGGAAACACCATATATTTT
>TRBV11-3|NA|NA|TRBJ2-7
CASSLYYEQYF
TGTGCCAGCAGCTTATACTACGAGCAGTACTTC
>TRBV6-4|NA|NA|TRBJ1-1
CASSTSGDTEAFF
TGTGCCAGCAGTACCTCAGGGGACACTGAAGCTTTCTTT
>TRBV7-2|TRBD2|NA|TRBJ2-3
CASSLGLATTGGTDTQYF
TGTGCCAGCAGCTTAGGACTAGCGACCACGGGGGGCACAGATACGCAGTATTTT
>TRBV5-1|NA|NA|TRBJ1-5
CASSLGVSQPQHF
TGCGCCAGCAGCTTAGGGGTAAGTCAGCCCCAGCATTTT